The 18 T cell receptor beta chains below were found in one sample sequenced in a study of shared clonotypes between healthy human individuals. Generated by immunoSEQ multiplex PCR, the TCRdb table keeps only in-frame clones and is missing some. The table has about 490,000 clones, over 60% seen once; the top ten hold 13%. The sequenced sample consisted of PBMCs. The receptors were sampled from a woman aged 35 to 49 in good health. Some clones in this sample may be carry-over from other donors' samples.

For this clone: This is likely an artifact of a read error, given a far larger clone one base away. The sample has other DNA sequences that encode this CDR3 too. The chain links TRBV2 to TRBJ1-1, with a possible D match to TRBD1 (5 bases). This CDR3 has 16 amino acids. From germline, CDR1 is SNHLY and CDR2 FYNNEI. The ends were cut back, 6 bases at V and 8 bases at J, with 25 bases in the middle. The CDR3 loop is CASSEGRGSQPTEAFF. The CDR3, as DNA: TGTGCCAGCAGCGAGGGGCGGGGCAGCCAACCCACCGAAGCTTTCTTT.

On this clone itself: The limits of the CDR3 on the DNA are not certain, so only TCRdb's listed CDR3 is given. The V gene is TRBV5-6, the J gene TRBJ1-2. Germline lookup yields CDR1 SGHDT and CDR2 YYEEEE. The CDR3 has 17 residues if both end residues are counted. CDR3: CASSLVGFGDGNYGCTF.

The chain employs TRBV5-1 and TRBJ2-7, with no clear D. CDR3 length equals 13 residues. Germline V gene data show CDR1 as SGHRS and CDR2 as YFSETQ. Trimming cost V 2 bases and J 2 bases, with 8 bases left between them. In DNA form, the CDR3 reads TGCGCCAGCAGCTTTGGGGAAGCCTACGAGCAGTACTTC. Translated: CASSFGEAYEQYF.

At least ten counts were recorded for this clone. The chain carries TRBV10-2 and TRBJ2-3; maybe TRBD2 (5 bases). CDR1 and CDR2 (germline): WSHSY, SAAADI. V was pared by 3 bases and J by 3 bases, with 10 bases between. This CDR3 spans 14 amino acids. The CDR3 nucleotides are TGCGCCAGCAGTGACACCCGAGGGACAGATACGCAGTATTTT. This encodes CASSDTRGTDTQYF.

V gene TRBV9 combines with J gene TRBJ2-5; D uncertain. CDR1 and CDR2 from the germline V gene are SGDLS and YYNGEE. V was shortened by 1 base and J by 1 base, with 11 bases between the two germline ends. This CDR3 has 15 amino acids. CDR3 coding DNA: TGTGCCAGCAGCGTAACCCGGAAGCGCCAAGAGACCCAGTACTTC. Encoded protein: CASSVTRKRQETQYF.

The chain carries TRBV2 and TRBJ2-3; TRBD2 aligns across 12 bases. After removal of 1 base from V and 2 bases from J, the junction contained 4 bases not matched to a gene. Per the germline V gene, CDR1 is SNHLY and CDR2 is FYNNEI. The CDR3 is made up of 17 amino acids. CDR3 loop: CASSEDRLAGATDTQYF. The DNA for the CDR3 is TGTGCCAGCAGTGAAGACCGACTAGCGGGAGCCACAGATACGCAGTATTTT.

This clone was observed once. Additional DNA sequences in this sample encode the identical CDR3. The chain uses TRBV19 and TRBJ1-1; perhaps TRBD1 as D (6 bases). Per the germline V gene, CDR1 is LNHDA and CDR2 is SQIVND (reference sequence). This CDR3 is built from 15 residues. Trimming stripped 2 bases from V and 1 base from J, with 11 bases between. The CDR3 region is CASSISPTGNTEAFF. The CDR3 DNA is TGTGCCAGTAGTATATCCCCGACAGGGAACACTGAAGCTTTCTTT.

In its sample, this clone was seen a few times. The J gene is TRBJ1-2, the V gene TRBV7-8; TRBD1 matches 8 bases. This CDR3 comprises 14 residues. V lost 6 bases, J lost 5 bases, and 8 bases stayed unmatched. Germline V lookup: CDR1 SGHVS, CDR2 FQNEAQ. Written as DNA, the CDR3 is TGTGCCAGCAGACCCGACAGGGGAACGTATGGCTACACCTTC. Translating gives CASRPDRGTYGYTF.

The V and J genes are TRBV15 and TRBJ2-7, with 7 bases fitting TRBD1. The V gene's germline CDR1 is LNHNV and CDR2 YYDKDF (reference sequence). The V gene end was trimmed by 4 bases and the J gene end by 3 bases; junction bases not matched to a gene: 6. The CDR3 extends over 14 amino acids. The DNA of the CDR3 is TGTGCCACCAGCAAAACAGGGGTACTCTACGAGCAGTACTTC. It yields the protein CATSKTGVLYEQYF.

This sequence joins TRBV9 and TRBJ2-2, with TRBD2 matching 7 bases. This CDR3 is 16 amino acids long. V shed 0 bases, J shed 4 bases, and the junction held 6 bases outside the gene matches. The germline V gene has CDR1 SGDLS and CDR2 YYNGEE. Here the CDR3 reads CASSVGLAAVTGELFF. CDR3 bases: TGTGCCAGCAGCGTAGGCCTAGCGGCAGTCACCGGGGAGCTGTTTTTT.

The rearrangement joins TRBV7-8 to TRBJ2-7; D not certain. The CDR3 has 11 residues. V gave up 5 bases and J gave up 5 bases, with 7 bases separating them. CDR1 SGHVS and CDR2 FQNEAQ come from the germline V gene. This CDR3 is CASSPGDEQYF. The CDR3, as DNA: TGTGCCAGCAGCCCCGGAGACGAGCAGTACTTC.

J is TRBJ1-1 and V is TRBV5-6, with D maybe TRBD1 (5 bases). This CDR3 has 14 amino acids. Germline V gene lookup returns CDR1 SGHDT and CDR2 YYEEEE. Deletions cut 2 bases from V and 5 bases from J, with 13 bases between. The CDR3 loop is CASSFGTDGTEAFF. The CDR3 DNA sequence: TGTGCCAGCAGCTTCGGGACGGACGGGACTGAAGCTTTCTTT.

The rearrangement joins TRBV5-1 to TRBJ1-6, with TRBD1 matching 10 bases. This CDR3 region has 20 residues. V was pared by 3 bases and J by 9 bases, with 21 bases of the junction left unmatched. Germline V CDR1 and CDR2: SGHRS, YFSETQ. The CDR3 sequence is CASSYIPRQGAPWEISPLHF. CDR3 nucleotides: TGCGCCAGCAGCTATATACCTCGACAGGGGGCCCCCTGGGAGATTTCACCCCTCCACTTT.

On this clone itself: Compared with germline, one end of the junction differs, possibly owing to a read error. The chain is built from TRBV5-8 and TRBJ2-1; 11 nucleotides match TRBD1. CDR1 is SGHTS, CDR2 YDEGEE, per germline. There are 14 residues in the CDR3. The CDR3 sequence is CASSLRVRTGGRVF. DNA of the CDR3: TGTGCCAGCAGCTTGAGGGTGCGGACAGGGGGCAGAGTCTTC.

This chain connects TRBV18 to TRBJ1-4; D unclear. Germline CDR1 and CDR2: KGHSH and LQKENI. The CDR3 extends over 14 amino acids. The V end lost 0 bases, the J end lost 5 bases, and 7 bases lay between the germline ends. The CDR3 spells CASSPPGGNEKLFF. The CDR3 DNA sequence: TGTGCCAGCTCACCACCCGGCGGGAATGAAAAACTGTTTTTT.

The CDR3 nucleotides are TGCAGCACCCCGGGACTAGCGGGAGTCAGCACAGATACGCAGTATTTT. This sequence encodes CSTPGLAGVSTDTQYF. The chain combines TRBV29-1 with TRBJ2-3, with 14 bases aligning to TRBD2. V lost 8 bases and J lost 0; bases outside the gene matches: 7. CDR1 is SQVTM, CDR2 ANQGSEA, per germline. This CDR3 spans 16 amino acids.

This clone was detected a few times. This chain uses TRBV27 with TRBJ1-5, with no clear D. With 3 bases removed from V and 11 bases from J, the gap between germline ends came to 14 bases. The germline gives CDR1 MNHEY, CDR2 SMNVEV (reference sequence). The CDR3 runs 13 residues. The CDR3 nucleotides are TGTGCCAGCAGTTTGGGAGGCGGAATGGCCCAGCATTTT. It is translated as CASSLGGGMAQHF.

A word on this clone: Being one base from a much bigger clone, this may be a read error. Other DNA sequences from this sample encode an identical CDR3 as well. The chain couples TRBV28 to TRBJ2-2; perhaps D is TRBD1 or TRBD2 (7 bases each). Germline values: CDR1 MDHEN, CDR2 SYDVKM. The CDR3 spans 16 residues. The DNA of the CDR3 is TGTGCCAGCAGGCCGAGGGGAGGGGGCGCTTCCGGGGAGCTGTTCTTT. Translating it yields CASRPRGGGASGELFF.